This TCR beta chain was identified during a study of beta chain features in type 1 diabetes. Whole-study results and caveats: When cDNA is sequenced, cells with high TCR expression could be over-represented. Junctions at VDJ sites from type 1 diabetes patients had fewer insertions and more deletions.

The germline V gene encodes CDR1 SQVTM and CDR2 ANQGSEA. V lost 3 bases, J lost 3 bases, and 7 bases lay in between. The CDR3 has 12 residues. Expressed TCRB transcripts were sequenced, since all the RNA that had been isolated was reverse transcribed. For naive, central memory and regulatory T cell samples, reads averaged roughly 3.6 million. Assay: immunoSEQ multiplex PCR; the TCRdb copy retains only in-frame clones and omits some. The table includes around 430,000 clones, approximately 28% detected once. This clone occurred a few times. Its antigen remains unidentified. At the DNA level, this CDR3 is encoded by other sequences in the same sample as well.

Material: naive CD4+ T cells from blood. This clonotype originated in a man in his late teens or twenties in good health. The V and J genes are TRBV29-1 and TRBJ2-3, with D perhaps matching TRBD2 (5 bases). CDR3 protein: CSVDEGTDTQYF. The CDR3, as DNA: TGCAGCGTTGACGAGGGAACAGATACGCAGTATTTT.